Listed below are T cell receptor beta chains from one sample, sequenced in a study of T cell clonotyping in hematopoietic cell transplantation. The protocol was immunoSEQ multiplex PCR, while the TCRdb copy is restricted to in-frame clones and leaves out a portion. The table includes over 10,000 clones, approximately 67% detected once. The source material was peripheral blood mononuclear cells, sampled 180 days after allogeneic stem cell transplant. The receptors originated from a male patient between 60 and 69 years old who had an allogeneic stem cell transplant from an unrelated donor, so the T cells may come from the graft donor. Some clones in this sample may be carry-over from other donors' samples. Both conserved end residues are part of each CDR3. A D gene is named only where the DNA matches it firmly.

len	v_gene	d_gene	j_gene	CDR3aa
14	TRBV5-6	.	TRBJ2-7	CASSLINARYEQYF
16	TRBV19	TRBD2	TRBJ2-3	CASSIGTSGSTDTQYF
16	TRBV2	.	TRBJ1-5	CASSLTGGLSNQPQHF
14	TRBV5-4	.	TRBJ1-4	CASSPQATNEKLFF
15	TRBV7-8	.	TRBJ2-7	CASTHWTTRSYERYF
15	TRBV6-6	TRBD1	TRBJ2-2	CASRAGQGETGELFF
15	TRBV6-1	TRBD1	TRBJ1-2	CASSLSTGPNYGYTF
12	TRBV25-1	.	TRBJ2-3	CASSPQEDTQYF
15	TRBV19	.	TRBJ1-2	CASSKGSRQVDGYTF
13	TRBV14	.	TRBJ1-1	CASSPQANTEAFF
16	TRBV5-1	TRBD2	TRBJ2-5	CASSPGLAGGRETQYF
15	TRBV28	.	TRBJ1-1	CASSFPVLGGTEAFF
13	TRBV30	.	TRBJ1-5	CAWSLSLSQPQHF
15	TRBV7-2	.	TRBJ2-2	CASSLGHSNTGELFF
15	TRBV5-1	TRBD1	TRBJ2-5	CASSSDRGQGETQYF
13	TRBV11-2	.	TRBJ1-2	CASTGGGSYGYTF
15	TRBV30	.	TRBJ2-2	CAWSRVKGTAGELFF
15	TRBV10-3	.	TRBJ1-2	CAISEGIGEIYGYTF
17	TRBV5-4	TRBD2	TRBJ2-7	CASSLFLIGGGGNEQYF
11	TRBV20-1	.	TRBJ1-2	CSARDLGGYTF
15	TRBV30	.	TRBJ2-6	CAWSIGPSGANVLTF
13	TRBV30	.	TRBJ1-5	CAFSIPGDQPQHF
12	TRBV7-2	TRBD1	TRBJ2-5	CASTPGGGTQYF
15	TRBV9	.	TRBJ2-2	CASSPEGGDTGELFF
13	TRBV9	.	TRBJ1-1	CASSPRPLEEAFF
13	TRBV19	.	TRBJ2-7	CASSIPGSYEQYF
14	TRBV5-4	.	TRBJ2-3	CASRRQASTDTQYF
15	TRBV29-1	.	TRBJ1-1	CSVGRGSTPNTEAFF
11	TRBV4-1	.	TRBJ2-5	CASSQGVTQYF
14	TRBV7-2	.	TRBJ1-5	CASSQSGMNQPQHF
13	TRBV30	TRBD1	TRBJ1-1	CAWIVQGNPEAFF
15	TRBV5-1	.	TRBJ1-4	CASSSKGGGDEKLFF
13	TRBV6-6	TRBD1	TRBJ1-2	CASSLQGARGYTF
16	TRBV9	TRBD1	TRBJ2-5	CASSSRLRDSQETQYF
12	TRBV6-4	.	TRBJ2-1	CASSDLDNEQFF
14	TRBV7-9	.	TRBJ1-4	CASSPLRKDEKLFF
15	TRBV7-3	TRBD1	TRBJ2-5	CASSLALTGEETQYF
17	TRBV4-1	.	TRBJ2-3	CASSHRFPQGSGDTQYF
13	TRBV6-5	TRBD1	TRBJ2-7	CASSYGQGLGKYF
15	TRBV5-6	TRBD1	TRBJ2-2	CASSFRDREAGELFF
12	TRBV29-1	.	TRBJ2-7	CSVEDTGYEQYF